These 27 T cell receptor beta chains came from one sample sequenced in a study of blood T cell repertoires in COVID-19. Produced via immunoSEQ multiplex PCR; TCRdb's table is partial and in-frame only. This table holds 70,000 to 85,000 clones, around nine tenths found once. The sample comprised peripheral blood. The source of these receptors is a woman between 55 and 75 years old with acute or convalescent COVID-19.

This CDR3 is CSVEGTGRPYEQYF. CDR3 sequence (DNA): TGCAGCGTTGAGGGGACAGGGCGACCCTACGAGCAGTACTTC. The gene calls are TRBV29-1 and TRBJ2-7, with 9 bases that match TRBD1. V was pared by 3 bases and J by 2 bases, with 5 bases of the junction left unmatched. The CDR3 is 14 residues long. The germline V gene has CDR1 SQVTM and CDR2 ANQGSEA.

This sequence joins TRBV11-3 and TRBJ2-2, with D possibly TRBD2 on 6 matching bases. Trimming removed 2 bases at V and 6 bases at J, with 13 bases between. CDR1 and CDR2 from the germline V gene are SGHNT and YENEEA. The CDR3 sequence is 15 residues long. The CDR3 DNA is TGTGCCAGCAGCTTACGGGGCGGGGCGGCCGGGGAGCTGTTTTTT. Translating it yields CASSLRGGAAGELFF.

The chain carries TRBV3-1 (or the pseudogene TRBV3-2) and TRBJ2-7; weak D call: TRBD2 (6 bases). With 4 bases removed from V and 7 bases from J, the gap between germline ends came to 17 bases. This CDR3 contains 14 residues. Germline V gene lookup returns CDR1 LGHDT and CDR2 YNNKEL (reference sequence). The CDR3 nucleotides read TGTGCCAGCAGCCCCTGGGACTCCCGGGGAGAGCAGTACTTC. Protein: CASSPWDSRGEQYF.

The CDR3 reads CASRGQTYEQYF. CDR3 in DNA: TGCGCCAGCAGGGGGCAGACCTACGAGCAGTACTTC. The chain couples TRBV4-1 to TRBJ2-7; D possibly corresponds to TRBD1 (5 bases). Trimming removed 6 bases from V and 2 bases from J, with 8 bases in between. CDR1 is MGHRA, CDR2 YSYEKL, per germline. The CDR3 sequence is 12 residues long.

The V call is TRBV19, the J call TRBJ2-7; 8 bases fit TRBD1. This CDR3 has 14 amino acids. Germline CDR1 reads LNHDA; CDR2 reads SQIVND (reference sequence). The ends lost 5 bases at V and 3 bases at J; junction bases unmatched: 6. The CDR3 region is CASSRQGRNYEQYF. The CDR3 DNA sequence: TGTGCCAGTAGTCGACAGGGGCGAAACTACGAGCAGTACTTC.

The chain has TRBV10-3 and TRBJ2-2, with 7 bases lining up with TRBD1. Germline V gives CDR1 ENHRY, CDR2 SYGVKD. The CDR3 extends over 14 amino acids. V was clipped by 6 bases and J by 8 bases; unmatched bases: 9. The DNA of the CDR3 is TGTGCCATCAGCCAGACAGGGTTTTCTGGGGAGCTGTTTTTT. Amino acids: CAISQTGFSGELFF.

V is TRBV6-5 and J is TRBJ2-5; 14 bases map to TRBD2. The germline V gene encodes CDR1 MNHEY and CDR2 SVGAGI. V was pared by 6 bases and J by 5 bases, with 5 bases of the junction left unmatched. The CDR3 is 15 residues long. As DNA, the CDR3 is TGTGCCAGCAGACTGGGACTAGCGGGGGAGGAGACCCAGTACTTC. This encodes CASRLGLAGEETQYF.

The rearrangement uses TRBV25-1 and TRBJ2-7; D is perhaps TRBD1 (6 bases). The CDR3 has 13 amino acids. Germline V gives CDR1 MGHDK, CDR2 SYGVNS. V shed 5 bases and J shed 6 bases, with 14 bases lying between them. The chain's CDR3 is CASSPTGSGEQYF. CDR3 nucleotides: TGTGCCAGCAGTCCGACAGGCTCGGGCGAGCAGTACTTC.

This clone has only a few counts. The V and J genes are TRBV7-5 and TRBJ1-3. TRBV7-5 is listed as a pseudogene. The CDR3 has 15 residues. The CDR3 DNA follows: TGTGTCAGAAGCCCGCGGGCCCGCTCTGGAAACACCATATATTTT. Translation: CVRSPRARSGNTIYF.

The gene calls are TRBV28 and TRBJ1-3, with unresolved D. The CDR3 has 14 amino acids. The V gene's germline CDR1 is MDHEN and CDR2 SYDVKM. V was clipped by 5 bases and J by 0 bases, with 8 bases between them. DNA for the CDR3: TGTGCCAGCAGTGCACAAAGCTCTGGAAACACCATATATTTT. Its protein is CASSAQSSGNTIYF.

The chain recombines TRBV29-1 with TRBJ1-2; unclear D gene. V shed 0 bases and J shed 4 bases, with 15 bases lying between them. CDR3 length: 15 amino acids. The germline V gene has CDR1 SQVTM and CDR2 ANQGSEA. CDR3 protein: CSVEDRGLSGYGYTF. The CDR3 bases are TGCAGCGTTGAAGATCGTGGGCTATCAGGCTATGGCTACACCTTC.

V is TRBV7-9 and J is TRBJ1-5, with D tentatively TRBD1 (5 bases). Germline CDR1 SEHNR, CDR2 FQNEAQ (reference sequence). The CDR3 covers 14 residues. The V and J ends lost 2 bases and 5 bases respectively, with 10 bases between them. For the CDR3, the DNA is TGTGCCAGCAGCTTATCCAGGGAGGATCAGCCCCAGCATTTT. As protein: CASSLSREDQPQHF. Full variable domain (outside the CDR3, taken from reference TRBV7-9 and TRBJ1-5): DTGVSQNPRHKITKRGQNVTFRCDPISEHNRLYWYRQTLGQGPEFLTYFQNEAQLEKSRLLSDRFSAERPKGSFSTLEIQRTEQGDSAMYLCASSLSREDQPQHFGDGTRLSIL.

The rearrangement joins TRBV11-3 to TRBJ2-5; 7 nucleotides line up with TRBD2. The junction had 11 bases not matched to a gene; V was cut back by 1 base and J by 0 bases. CDR1 is SGHNT and CDR2 is YENEEA in the germline V gene. CDR3 length equals 18 residues. The CDR3 DNA reads as TGTGCCAGCAGCTTAGGGCGCACTAGCGAATCGTACCAAGAGACCCAGTACTTC. It specifies CASSLGRTSESYQETQYF.

This clone is a singleton in its sample. The rearrangement joins TRBV6-1 to TRBJ2-2; 12 bases map to TRBD2. After removal of 4 bases from V and 3 bases from J, the junction contained 3 bases not matched to a gene. This CDR3 is 16 amino acids long. CDR1 and CDR2 (germline): MNHNS, SASEGT. DNA for the CDR3: TGTGCCAGCAGTGGGACTAGCGGGGACTACACCGGGGAGCTGTTTTTT. Translating gives CASSGTSGDYTGELFF.

A remark on this clone: The sample carries other DNA sequences with the same CDR3. J is TRBJ2-2 and V is TRBV5-1, with 8 bases identical to TRBD1. This CDR3 is built from 16 residues. Looked up from germline, CDR1 is SGHRS and CDR2 is YFSETQ. V gave up 2 bases and J gave up 1 base; unmatched junction bases: 4. The CDR3 spells CASSFLGTGNTGELFF. DNA for the CDR3: TGCGCCAGCAGCTTCCTCGGGACAGGGAACACCGGGGAGCTGTTTTTT.

The chain combines TRBV11-2 with TRBJ2-3; TRBD2 aligns across 12 bases. The V gene's germline CDR1 is SGHAT and CDR2 FQNNGV. Unmatched junction bases numbered 5, after V lost 4 bases and J lost 3 bases. The CDR3 is 16 residues long. The CDR3: CASSSTSGSGTDTQYF. The CDR3 DNA sequence: TGTGCCAGCAGCTCGACTAGCGGGAGTGGAACAGATACGCAGTATTTT.

The chain has TRBV12-3 or TRBV12-4 and TRBJ1-2, with 8 positions matching TRBD1. Trimming removed 5 bases from V and 5 bases from J; junction bases left unmatched: 1. The CDR3 is 12 residues long. CDR3 nucleotides: TGTGCCAGCAGTACAGGGGGTTATGGCTACACCTTC. This sequence encodes CASSTGGYGYTF.

This clone was recorded a few times. The chain uses TRBV30 and TRBJ1-5; the match to TRBD1 covers 9 bases. Germline V gene sequence: CDR1 GTSNPN, CDR2 SVGIG (reference sequence). Trimming cost V 1 base and J 5 bases; bases outside gene matches: 6. This CDR3 is built from 15 residues. CDR3 region: CAWSAGTGKDQPQHF. The CDR3 coding sequence is TGTGCCTGGAGTGCCGGGACAGGGAAGGATCAGCCCCAGCATTTT.

The V call is TRBV5-4, the J call TRBJ2-7; 8 nucleotides line up with TRBD1. CDR1 is SGHNT and CDR2 is YYREEE in the germline V gene (reference sequence). The CDR3 covers 16 residues. J gave up 4 bases and V 3 bases, and 12 bases lay outside the gene matches. The CDR3 DNA reads TGTGCCAGCAGCTCGCACGGACAGGGTGTAGGGTACGAGCAGTACTTC. Translated, it gives CASSSHGQGVGYEQYF.

V and J are TRBV7-9 and TRBJ2-1; 10 nucleotides match TRBD2. J was trimmed by 7 bases and V by 4 bases; bases with no gene match: 10. The CDR3 loop spans 16 amino acids. Germline CDR1 reads SEHNR; CDR2 reads FQNEAQ (reference sequence). The CDR3 DNA is TGTGCCAGCAGCTATCTACTAGCGGGAAGATCTAATGAGCAGTTCTTC. Translation: CASSYLLAGRSNEQFF.

The chain couples TRBV5-5 to TRBJ2-7; D gene unclear. The V end was cut by 5 bases, the J end by 0 bases, with 18 bases between. This CDR3 has 16 amino acids. From germline, CDR1 is SGHKS and CDR2 YYEKEE (reference sequence). The CDR3: CASSPLGPTSSYEQYF. Here the CDR3 DNA reads TGTGCCAGCAGTCCCCTGGGCCCTACCTCCTCCTACGAGCAGTACTTC.

This chain's CDR3 is CASTRLAGGLQLYEQYF. CDR3 DNA sequence: TGTGCCAGCACCCGACTAGCGGGAGGCCTCCAGCTTTACGAGCAGTACTTC. The chain has TRBV7-8 and TRBJ2-7, with 13 bases identical to TRBD2. The V segment lost 7 bases and the J segment 4 bases; nucleotides outside the gene matches: 13. The germline CDR1 and CDR2 sequences are SGHVS and FQNEAQ. This CDR3 region has 17 residues.

The CDR3 coding sequence is TGTGCCAGCTCACCACGCGAGTCGGCGGGAATTTCACCCCTCCACTTT. This codes for CASSPRESAGISPLHF. The rearrangement links TRBV18 to TRBJ1-6; D remains unclear. Germline CDR1 KGHSH, CDR2 LQKENI. This CDR3 is 16 amino acids long. Trimming removed 1 base at V and 9 bases at J, with 16 bases between.

The rearrangement uses TRBV7-3 and TRBJ2-7, with D possibly TRBD1 on 6 matching bases. The CDR3 is made up of 13 amino acids. CDR1 and CDR2 (germline): SGHTA, FQGTGA. The germline V and J ends were trimmed by 0 bases and 6 bases, with 9 bases remaining between them. The CDR3 sequence: CASSLTGGFEQYF. The CDR3, as DNA: TGTGCCAGCAGCTTAACAGGGGGTTTCGAGCAGTACTTC.

This clone was seen a single time. The genes are TRBV19 and TRBJ1-4; TRBD1 is a possible D gene (5 bases). The length of the CDR3 is 15 residues. Between the trimmed V and J ends, which lost 5 bases and 6 bases, there was a span of 16 bases. The germline V gene encodes CDR1 LNHDA and CDR2 SQIVND (reference sequence). As DNA, the CDR3 is TGTGCCAGTAGTCAAGAGGGGACTCCCTATGAAAAACTGTTTTTT. Translated, it gives CASSQEGTPYEKLFF.

The V and J genes are TRBV7-8 and TRBJ2-1; 8 positions match TRBD2. CDR1 is SGHVS, CDR2 FQNEAQ, per germline. This CDR3 region has 15 residues. V lost 6 bases, J lost 6 bases, and 10 bases stayed unmatched. The CDR3 region is CASSHTSGPSNEQFF. The CDR3 DNA reads TGTGCCAGCAGTCATACTAGCGGACCAAGCAATGAGCAGTTCTTC. Combining the CDR3 with reference TRBV7-8 and TRBJ2-1 gives the whole variable domain GAGVSQSPRYKVAKRGQDVALRCDPISGHVSLFWYQQALGQGPEFLTYFQNEAQLDKSGLPSDRFFAERPEGSVSTLKIQRTQQEDSAVYLCASSHTSGPSNEQFFGPGTRLTVL.

The chain employs TRBV2 and TRBJ1-3, with D perhaps matching TRBD1 (5 bases). Germline CDR1 is SNHLY and CDR2 is FYNNEI. The CDR3 extends over 14 amino acids. The V end lost 6 bases, the J end lost 3 bases, and 12 bases lay between the germline ends. CDR3 nucleotide sequence: TGTGCCAGCAGGACAGCAATCGGTGGAAACACCATATATTTT. It translates to CASRTAIGGNTIYF.